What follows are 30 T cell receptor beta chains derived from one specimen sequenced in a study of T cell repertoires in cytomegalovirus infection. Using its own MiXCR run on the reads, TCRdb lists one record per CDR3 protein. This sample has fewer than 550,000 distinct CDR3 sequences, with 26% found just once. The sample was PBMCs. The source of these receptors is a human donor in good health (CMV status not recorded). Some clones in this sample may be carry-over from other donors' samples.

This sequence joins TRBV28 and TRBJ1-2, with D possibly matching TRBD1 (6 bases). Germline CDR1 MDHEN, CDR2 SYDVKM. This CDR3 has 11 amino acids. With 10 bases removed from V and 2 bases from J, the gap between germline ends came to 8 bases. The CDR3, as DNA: TGTGCCACCCAGGGGAACTATGGCTACACCTTC. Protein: CATQGNYGYTF.

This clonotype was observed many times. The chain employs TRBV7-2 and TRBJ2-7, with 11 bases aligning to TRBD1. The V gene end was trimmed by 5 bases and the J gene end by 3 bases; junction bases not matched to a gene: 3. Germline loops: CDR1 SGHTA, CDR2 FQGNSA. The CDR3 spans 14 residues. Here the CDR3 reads CASSLDRGHYEQYV. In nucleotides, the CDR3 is TGTGCCAGCAGCCTGGACAGGGGGCACTACGAGCAGTACGTC.

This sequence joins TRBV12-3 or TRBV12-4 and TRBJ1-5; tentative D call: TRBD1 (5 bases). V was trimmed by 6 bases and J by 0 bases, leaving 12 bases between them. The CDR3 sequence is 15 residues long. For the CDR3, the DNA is TGTGCCAGCAGCTTTAACAGGTATAGCAATCAGCCCCAGCATTTT. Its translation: CASSFNRYSNQPQHF.

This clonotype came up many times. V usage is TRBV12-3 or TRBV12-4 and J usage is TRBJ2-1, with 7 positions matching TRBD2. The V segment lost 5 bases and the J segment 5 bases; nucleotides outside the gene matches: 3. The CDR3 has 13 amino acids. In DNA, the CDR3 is TGTGCCAGCAGTCGCCGGGAGGACAATGAGCAGTTCTTC. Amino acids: CASSRREDNEQFF.

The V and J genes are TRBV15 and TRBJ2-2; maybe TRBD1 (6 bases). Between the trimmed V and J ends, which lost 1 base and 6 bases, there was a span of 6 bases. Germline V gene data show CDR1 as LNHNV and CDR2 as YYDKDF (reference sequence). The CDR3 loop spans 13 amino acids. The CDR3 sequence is CATSRGQAGELFF. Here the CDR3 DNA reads TGTGCCACCAGCAGAGGACAGGCCGGGGAGCTGTTTTTT.

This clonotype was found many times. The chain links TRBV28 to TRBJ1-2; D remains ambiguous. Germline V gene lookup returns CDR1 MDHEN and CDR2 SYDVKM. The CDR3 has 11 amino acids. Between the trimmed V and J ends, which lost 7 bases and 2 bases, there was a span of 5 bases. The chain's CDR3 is CASTRNYGYTF. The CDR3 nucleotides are TGTGCCAGCACCCGGAACTATGGCTACACCTTC.

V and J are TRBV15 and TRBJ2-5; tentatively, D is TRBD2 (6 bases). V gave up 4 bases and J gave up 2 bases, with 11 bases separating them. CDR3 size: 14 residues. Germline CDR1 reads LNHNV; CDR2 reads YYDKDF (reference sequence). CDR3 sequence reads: CATSTLGGQETQYF. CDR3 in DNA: TGTGCCACCAGCACCTTGGGGGGACAAGAGACCCAGTACTTC.

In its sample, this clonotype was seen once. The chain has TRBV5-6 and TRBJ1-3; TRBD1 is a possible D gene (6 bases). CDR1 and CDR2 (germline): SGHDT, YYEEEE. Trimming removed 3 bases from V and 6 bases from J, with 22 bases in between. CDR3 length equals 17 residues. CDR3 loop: CASSSGTTQGGPNTIYF. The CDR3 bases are TGTGCCAGCAGCTCCGGAACCACACAGGGAGGTCCAAACACCATATATTTT.

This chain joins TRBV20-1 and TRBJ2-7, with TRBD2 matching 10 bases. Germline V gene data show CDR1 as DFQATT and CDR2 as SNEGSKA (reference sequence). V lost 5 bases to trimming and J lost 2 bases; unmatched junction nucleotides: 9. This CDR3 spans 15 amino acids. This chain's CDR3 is CSAPLSGRFPYEQYV. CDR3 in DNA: TGCAGTGCTCCCCTTAGCGGGAGGTTTCCCTACGAGCAGTACGTC.

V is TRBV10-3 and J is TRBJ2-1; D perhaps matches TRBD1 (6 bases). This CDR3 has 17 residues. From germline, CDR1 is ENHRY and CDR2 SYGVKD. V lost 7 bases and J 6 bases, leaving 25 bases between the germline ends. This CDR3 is CAIIRGGNILWSNEQFF. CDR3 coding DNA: TGTGCCATCATCCGAGGGGGTAATATATTGTGGAGCAATGAGCAGTTCTTC.

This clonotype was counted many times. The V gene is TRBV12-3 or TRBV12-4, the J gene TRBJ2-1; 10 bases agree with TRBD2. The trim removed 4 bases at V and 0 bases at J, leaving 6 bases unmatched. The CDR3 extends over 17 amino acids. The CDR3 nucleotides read TGTGCCAGCAGTTACCTAGCGGGAGACAACTCCTACAATGAGCAGTTCTTC. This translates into CASSYLAGDNSYNEQFF.

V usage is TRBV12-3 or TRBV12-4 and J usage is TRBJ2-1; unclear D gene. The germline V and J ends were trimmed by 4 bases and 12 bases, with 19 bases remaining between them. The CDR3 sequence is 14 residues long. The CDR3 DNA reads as TGTGCCAGCAGTTCACTCCGGGTGGGCAATCGGCAGTTCTTC. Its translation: CASSSLRVGNRQFF.

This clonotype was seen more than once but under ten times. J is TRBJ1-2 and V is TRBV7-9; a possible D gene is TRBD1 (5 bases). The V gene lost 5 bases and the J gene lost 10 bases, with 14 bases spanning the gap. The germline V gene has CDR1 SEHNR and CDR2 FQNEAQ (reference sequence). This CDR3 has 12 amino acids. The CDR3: CASSPRQHNYTF. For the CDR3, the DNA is TGTGCCAGCAGCCCAAGACAGCACAACTACACCTTC.

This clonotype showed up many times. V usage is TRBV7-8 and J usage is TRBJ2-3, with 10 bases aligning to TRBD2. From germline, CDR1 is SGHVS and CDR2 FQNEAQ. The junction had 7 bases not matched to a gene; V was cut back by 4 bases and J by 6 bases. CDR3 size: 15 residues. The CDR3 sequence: CASSSGTSVTDTQYF. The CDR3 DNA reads TGTGCCAGCAGCTCCGGGACTAGCGTGACGGATACGCAGTATTTT. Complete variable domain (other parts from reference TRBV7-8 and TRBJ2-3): GAGVSQSPRYKVAKRGQDVALRCDPISGHVSLFWYQQALGQGPEFLTYFQNEAQLDKSGLPSDRFFAERPEGSVSTLKIQRTQQEDSAVYLCASSSGTSVTDTQYFGPGTRLTVL.

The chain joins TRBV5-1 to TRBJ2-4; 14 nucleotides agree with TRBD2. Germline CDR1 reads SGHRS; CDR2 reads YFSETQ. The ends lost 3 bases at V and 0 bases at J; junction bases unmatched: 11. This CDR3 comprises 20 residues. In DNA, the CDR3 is TGCGCCAGCAGCTCCGGGACTAGCGGGAGTGAGATGGGAGCCAAAAACATTCAGTACTTC. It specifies CASSSGTSGSEMGAKNIQYF.

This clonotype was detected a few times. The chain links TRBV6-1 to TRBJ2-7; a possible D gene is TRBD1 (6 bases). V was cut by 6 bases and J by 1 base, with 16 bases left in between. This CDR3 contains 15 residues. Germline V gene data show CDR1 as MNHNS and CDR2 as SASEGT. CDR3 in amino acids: CASSGDRLTSYEQYV. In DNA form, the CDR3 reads TGTGCCAGCAGCGGAGACAGGCTGACTTCCTACGAGCAGTACGTC.

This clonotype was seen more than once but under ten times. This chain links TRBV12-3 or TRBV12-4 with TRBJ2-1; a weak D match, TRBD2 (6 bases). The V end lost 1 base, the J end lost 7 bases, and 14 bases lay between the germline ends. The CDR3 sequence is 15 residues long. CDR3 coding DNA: TGTGCCAGCAGTTTAGTAATAGGCGGAGGGAATGAGCAGTTCTTC. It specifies CASSLVIGGGNEQFF.

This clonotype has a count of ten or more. This chain's CDR3 is CASSRGTSGIGTDTQYF. The CDR3 coding sequence is TGTGCCAGTAGTAGAGGCACTAGCGGGATTGGCACAGATACGCAGTATTTT. The chain has TRBV19 and TRBJ2-3; 10 bases map to TRBD2. Germline CDR1 and CDR2: LNHDA and SQIVND (reference sequence). With V trimmed by 4 bases and J by 1 base, 8 bases remained unmatched. CDR3 size: 17 residues.

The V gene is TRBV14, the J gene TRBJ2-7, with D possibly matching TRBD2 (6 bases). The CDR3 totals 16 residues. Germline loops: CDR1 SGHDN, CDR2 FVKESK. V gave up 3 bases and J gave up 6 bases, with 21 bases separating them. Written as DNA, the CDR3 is TGTGCCAGCAGCCACAAGAGAGAAAGGCGGGGTGGCGAGCAGTACTTC. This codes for CASSHKRERRGGEQYF.

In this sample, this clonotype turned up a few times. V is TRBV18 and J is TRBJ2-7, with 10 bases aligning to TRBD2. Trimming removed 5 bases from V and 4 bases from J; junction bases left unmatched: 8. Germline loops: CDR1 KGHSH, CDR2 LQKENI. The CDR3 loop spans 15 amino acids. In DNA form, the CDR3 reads TGTGCCAGCTCAAGAACGACTAGCGGGCTTTACGAGCAGTACGTC. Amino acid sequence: CASSRTTSGLYEQYV.

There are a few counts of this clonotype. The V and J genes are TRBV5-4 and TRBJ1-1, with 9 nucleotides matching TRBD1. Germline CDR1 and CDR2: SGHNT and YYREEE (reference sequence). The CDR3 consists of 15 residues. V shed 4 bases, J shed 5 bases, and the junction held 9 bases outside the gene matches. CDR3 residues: CASSPYTGGGTEAFF. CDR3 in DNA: TGTGCCAGCAGCCCCTACACAGGGGGCGGTACTGAAGCTTTCTTT.

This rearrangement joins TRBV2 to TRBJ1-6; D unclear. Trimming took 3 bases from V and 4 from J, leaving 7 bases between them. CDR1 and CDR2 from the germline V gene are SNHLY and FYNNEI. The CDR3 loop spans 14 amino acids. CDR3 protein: CASSEGNYNSPLHF. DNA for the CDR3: TGTGCCAGCAGTGAGGGAAATTATAATTCACCCCTCCACTTT.

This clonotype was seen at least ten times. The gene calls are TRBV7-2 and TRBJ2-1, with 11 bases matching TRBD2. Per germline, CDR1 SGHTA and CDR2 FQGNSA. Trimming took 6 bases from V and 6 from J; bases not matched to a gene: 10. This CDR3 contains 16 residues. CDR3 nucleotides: TGTGCCAGCAGACGAGCCGGGACTAGCGGAAGCAATGAGCAGTTCTTC. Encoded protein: CASRRAGTSGSNEQFF.

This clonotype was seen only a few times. CDR3 DNA: TGTGCCAGTAGACAGTGGGAAAAACTGTTTTTT. This gives the protein CASRQWEKLFF. The V call is TRBV19, the J call TRBJ1-4; no reliable D call. The CDR3 runs to 11 residues. Germline-derived CDR1 and CDR2 are LNHDA and SQIVND (reference sequence). V was clipped by 6 bases and J by 8 bases, with 7 bases between them.

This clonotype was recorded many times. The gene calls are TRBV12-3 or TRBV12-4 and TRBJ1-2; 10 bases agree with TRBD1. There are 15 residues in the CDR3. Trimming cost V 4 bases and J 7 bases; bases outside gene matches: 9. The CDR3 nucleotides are TGTGCCAGCAGTTCTTGGGACAGGGGAAATCCTGGCTACACCTTC. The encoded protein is CASSSWDRGNPGYTF.

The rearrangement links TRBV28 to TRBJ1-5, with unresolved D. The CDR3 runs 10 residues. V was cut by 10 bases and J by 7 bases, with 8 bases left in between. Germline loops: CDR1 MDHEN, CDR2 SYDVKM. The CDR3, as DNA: TGTGCCACCTCAGGCCAGCCCCAGCATTTT. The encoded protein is CATSGQPQHF.

CDR3 residues: CASSPIGRVTEAFF. The CDR3 DNA reads as TGTGCCAGCAGCCCAATCGGGCGCGTTACTGAAGCTTTCTTT. This chain connects TRBV28 to TRBJ1-1; the D is unclear. Trimming pared 6 bases from V and 5 bases from J, leaving 16 bases between. Germline CDR1 is MDHEN and CDR2 is SYDVKM. This CDR3 has 14 amino acids.

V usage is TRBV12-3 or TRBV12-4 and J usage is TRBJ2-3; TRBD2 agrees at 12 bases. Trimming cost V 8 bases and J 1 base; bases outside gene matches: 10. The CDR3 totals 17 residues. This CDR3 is CASSRLAGDRGTDTQYF. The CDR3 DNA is TGTGCCAGCTCTCGACTAGCGGGGGATAGGGGCACAGATACGCAGTATTTT.

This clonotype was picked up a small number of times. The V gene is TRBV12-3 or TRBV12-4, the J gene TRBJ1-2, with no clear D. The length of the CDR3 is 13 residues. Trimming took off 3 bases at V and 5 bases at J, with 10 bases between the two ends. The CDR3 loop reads CASSLIVQYGYTF. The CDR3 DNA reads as TGTGCCAGCAGTTTGATAGTGCAGTATGGCTACACCTTC.

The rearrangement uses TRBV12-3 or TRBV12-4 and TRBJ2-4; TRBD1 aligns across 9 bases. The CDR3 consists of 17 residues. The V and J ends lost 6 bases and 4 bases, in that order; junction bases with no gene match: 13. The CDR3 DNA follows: TGTGCCAGCAGAAACAACAGGGGGCCAAGAGCTAAAAACATTCAGTACTTC. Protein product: CASRNNRGPRAKNIQYF.